This T cell receptor beta chain appears in the sequencing data of a study of shared clonotypes between healthy human individuals. CDR1 is PRHDT and CDR2 is FYEKMQ in the germline V gene (reference sequence). The CDR3 totals 12 residues. The V gene lost 2 bases and the J gene lost 5 bases, with 3 bases spanning the gap. Researchers divided each subset's genomic DNA evenly across several immunoSEQ plates. Ten immunoSEQ deep assay plates were used to sequence the DNA of unsorted PBMCs. Sequenced by immunoSEQ multiplex PCR; TCRdb stores in-frame clones only, minus some. Here the sample spans hundreds of thousands of clones, around 77% being singletons. Only Caucasian adults living in Nashville, Tennessee made up the donor group.

Input material: PBMCs. This sequence originates from a woman aged 40-49 years in good health. Some clones in this sample may be carry-over from other donors' samples. The rearrangement uses TRBV13 and TRBJ1-4; no reliable D call. In nucleotides, the CDR3 is TGTGCCAGCAGCTTACGAAATGAAAAACTGTTTTTT. Translated, it gives CASSLRNEKLFF.